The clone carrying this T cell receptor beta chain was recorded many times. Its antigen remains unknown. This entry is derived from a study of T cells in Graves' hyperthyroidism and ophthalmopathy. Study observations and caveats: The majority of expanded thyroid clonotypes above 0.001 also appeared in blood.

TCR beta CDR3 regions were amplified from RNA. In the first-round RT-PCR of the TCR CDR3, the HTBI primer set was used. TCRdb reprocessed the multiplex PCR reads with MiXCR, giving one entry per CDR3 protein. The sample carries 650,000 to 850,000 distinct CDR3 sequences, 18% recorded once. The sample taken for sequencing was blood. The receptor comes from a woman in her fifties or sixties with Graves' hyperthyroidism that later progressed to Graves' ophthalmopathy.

The DNA for the CDR3 is TGCGCCAGCAGCTCGTTTGACAGGAACACTGAAGCTTTCTTT. As protein: CASSSFDRNTEAFF. This chain links TRBV5-1 with TRBJ1-1; D perhaps matches TRBD1 (5 bases). Germline CDR1 and CDR2: SGHRS and YFSETQ. Trimming pared 3 bases from V and 1 base from J, leaving 10 bases between. The CDR3 consists of 14 residues.